The rows below give T cell receptor beta chains drawn from one sample of a study of shared clonotypes between healthy human individuals. The table came from immunoSEQ multiplex PCR; TCRdb's copy has only in-frame clones and leaves some out. In the table there are about 480,000 clones, 79% of which are singletons. The specimen sequenced was PBMCs. The source of these receptors is a woman in her thirties or forties in good health. Some clones in this sample may be carry-over from other donors' samples. Both conserved end residues are part of each CDR3.

V: TRBV7-8
J: TRBJ2-1
CDR3: CASSLGNSFWREGDNEQFF

V: TRBV2
J: TRBJ2-7
CDR3: CASSDGTVSSYEQYF

V: TRBV10-3
J: TRBJ1-1
CDR3: CAISRDSEAFF

V: TRBV7-9
J: TRBJ2-5
CDR3: CASSFIQETQYF

V: TRBV28
J: TRBJ1-1
CDR3: CASSTRDRGPSRTEAFF

V: TRBV10-3
J: TRBJ2-7
CDR3: CAISEFRGAENEQYF

V: TRBV5-6
J: TRBJ2-7
CDR3: CASSLGAVYEQYF

V: TRBV15
J: TRBJ2-5
CDR3: CATSRDLGGLGVQETQYF

V: TRBV7-2
J: TRBJ1-2
CDR3: CASSPETGYGYTF

V: TRBV19
J: TRBJ2-3
CDR3: CASSIQGTDTQYF

V: TRBV28
J: TRBJ2-1
CDR3: CASSSGTSGSNEQFF

V: TRBV15
J: TRBJ1-3
CDR3: CATSRDRVSGNTIYF

V: TRBV5-5
J: TRBJ1-3
CDR3: CASSFQGLPGNTIYF

V: TRBV5-3
J: TRBJ2-5
CDR3: CARSLWDPEGETQYF

V: TRBV6-5
J: TRBJ1-1
CDR3: CASSRYNTEAFF

V: TRBV30
J: TRBJ2-5
CDR3: CAWNRDRYQETQYF

V: TRBV6-6
J: TRBJ2-1
CDR3: CASTRDGSSYNEQFF

V: TRBV30
J: TRBJ2-7
CDR3: CATTGTGIYEQYF

V: TRBV6-5
J: TRBJ1-1
CDR3: CASSYGTEAFF

V: TRBV7-8
J: TRBJ1-2
CDR3: CASSALQGHYGYTF

V: TRBV6-4
J: TRBJ2-1
CDR3: CASSASGGYYEQFF

V: TRBV6-1
J: TRBJ2-6
CDR3: CATDDSSGANVLTF

V: TRBV18
J: TRBJ2-1
CDR3: CASSLLAFGTSGSDEQFF

V: TRBV27
J: TRBJ2-3
CDR3: CASKRADTDTQYF

V: TRBV28
J: TRBJ2-7
CDR3: CASSSGQGASYEQYF

V: TRBV7-7
J: TRBJ2-3
CDR3: CASSSGLAETDTQYF

V: TRBV19
J: TRBJ2-1
CDR3: CASSIPTSAPNEQFF

V: TRBV4-1
J: TRBJ2-2
CDR3: CASSQLVFQNTGELFF

V: TRBV6-5
J: TRBJ2-5
CDR3: CASSPPGRGGGQYF

V: TRBV29-1
J: TRBJ1-1
CDR3: CSVEDGNTEAFF

V: TRBV19
J: TRBJ1-4
CDR3: CASSSRDRREKLFF

V: TRBV7-9
J: TRBJ1-2
CDR3: CASTFLGYGYTF

V: TRBV9
J: TRBJ2-5
CDR3: CASSKGQAPMGETQYF

V: TRBV30
J: TRBJ2-7
CDR3: CAWSGTYEQYF

V: TRBV21-1
J: TRBJ1-1
CDR3: CASSTGTENTEAFF

V: TRBV27
J: TRBJ1-1
CDR3: CASSLGAGGLSEAFF

V: TRBV14
J: TRBJ2-1
CDR3: CASSQVGLAGEAEQFF

V: TRBV7-8
J: TRBJ2-2
CDR3: CASSHLPGELFF

V: TRBV29-1
J: TRBJ2-5
CDR3: CSVGRDQETQYF